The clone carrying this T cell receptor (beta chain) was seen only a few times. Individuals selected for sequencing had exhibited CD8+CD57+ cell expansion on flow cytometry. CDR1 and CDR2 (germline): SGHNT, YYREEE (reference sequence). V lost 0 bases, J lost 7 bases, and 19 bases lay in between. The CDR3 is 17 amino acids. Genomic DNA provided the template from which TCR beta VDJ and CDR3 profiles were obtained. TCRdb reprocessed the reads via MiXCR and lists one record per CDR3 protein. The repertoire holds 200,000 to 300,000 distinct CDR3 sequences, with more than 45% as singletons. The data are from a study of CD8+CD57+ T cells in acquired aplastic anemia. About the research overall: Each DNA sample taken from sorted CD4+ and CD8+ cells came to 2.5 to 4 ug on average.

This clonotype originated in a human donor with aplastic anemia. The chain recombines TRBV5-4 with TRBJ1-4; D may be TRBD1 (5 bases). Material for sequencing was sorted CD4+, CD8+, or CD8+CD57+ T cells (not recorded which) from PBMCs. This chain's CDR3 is CASSLGGTDYVGEKLFF. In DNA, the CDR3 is TGTGCCAGCAGCTTGGGTGGGACCGACTACGTGGGTGAAAAACTGTTTTTT. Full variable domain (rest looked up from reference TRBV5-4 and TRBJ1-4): ETGVTQSPTHLIKTRGQQVTLRCSSQSGHNTVSWYQQALGQGPQFIFQYYREEENGRGNFPPRFSGLQFPNYSSELNVNALELDDSALYLCASSLGGTDYVGEKLFFGSGTQLSVL.